This entry concerns a single T cell receptor beta chain. Its antigen is as yet unknown. The CDR3 has 16 residues. The germline V gene encodes CDR1 SGHRS and CDR2 YFSETQ. V was clipped by 4 bases and J by 5 bases, with 21 bases between them. TCRdb's copy holds only in-frame clones and misses some; the assay was immunoSEQ multiplex PCR. The sample has more than 95,000 clones, 87% seen once. The data are from a study of T cell responses to AZD1222 COVID-19 vaccine. Findings of the study overall: Clonal diversity may have been underestimated, and the donors were mostly white British, with more females than males. Researchers took repertoire samples only after the peak T cell response had come. Recipients of AZD1222 seropositive at baseline numbered only six or seven. The study reported that nearly half of spike-specific TCRs target unmutated variant regions.

The specimen comprised peripheral blood, sampled on day 0 of AZD1222 vaccination. The chain carries TRBV5-1 and TRBJ1-1; unclear D gene. The origin of this receptor is an adult in good health. DNA for the CDR3: TGCGCCAGCAGCAAGACTATAAGAGGGAGTAGGACTGAAGCTTTCTTT. Its protein is CASSKTIRGSRTEAFF.